One and the same sample provided the 30 T cell receptor beta chains below, sequenced in a study of blood T cells in healthy people across ages. PCR was performed a second time for roughly 7 to 12 cycles using a sample-barcoded 5' primer and a J-beta primer mix. TCRdb called the 5' RACE reads again in MiXCR, with one record for every CDR3 protein. This sample has more than 800,000 distinct CDR3 sequences, with around 26% found just once. Specimen: blood. The receptors shown here come from an elderly woman in good health.

In the case of this clonotype: One end of the junction varies from germline; a read error may be responsible. The rearrangement uses TRBV28 and TRBJ2-5, with 8 bases identical to TRBD1. The assigned J gene may be wrong: the sequence end matches TRBJ2-7 better. The CDR3 runs 18 residues. Germline V CDR1 and CDR2: MDHEN, SYDVKM. The CDR3 region is CASGLAGQEHWGLYEQYF. The CDR3 DNA sequence: TGTGCCAGCGGTTTGGCGGGACAGGAGCATTGGGGCCTCTACGAGCAGTACTTC.

A remark on this clonotype: The germline gene is not matched at one end of the junction; a read error may be the cause. J is TRBJ1-2 and V is TRBV3-1, with TRBD1 as a possible D gene (5 bases). In germline, CDR1 is LGHDT, CDR2 YNNKEL (reference sequence). The CDR3 spans 14 residues. CDR3 region: CANSQRGSNYGHTF. The CDR3 DNA sequence: TGTGCCAACAGCCAAAGGGGATCTAACTATGGCCACACCTTC.

On this clonotype itself: One base away lies a much larger clone, so this may be a sequencing read error. The V gene is TRBV4-1, the J gene TRBJ2-5; the match to TRBD1 covers 11 bases. CDR1 is MGHRA and CDR2 is YSYEKL in the germline V gene. The CDR3 runs 16 residues. The junction had 14 bases not matched to a gene; V was cut back by 3 bases and J by 11 bases. CDR3 protein: CASSHPDRGLSNEQYF. Written as DNA, the CDR3 is TGCGCCAGCAGCCACCCGGACAGGGGGCTAAGCAATGAGCAGTACTTC.

On this clonotype itself: Since a much larger clone is just one base distant, this may be a read error. V is TRBV18 and J is TRBJ2-4, with D maybe TRBD1 (6 bases). The germline CDR1 and CDR2 sequences are KGHSH and LQKENI. CDR3 size: 15 residues. CDR3 nucleotide sequence: TGTGTCAGCTCACTGAGGCAGGGGGCCAAAAACATTCAGTACTTC. This sequence encodes CVSSLRQGAKNIQYF.

The table lists this clonotype with a few counts. V is TRBV20-1 and J is TRBJ1-5; 10 bases fit TRBD1. After removal of 1 base from V and 5 bases from J, the junction contained 8 bases not matched to a gene. Germline V gene lookup returns CDR1 DFQATT and CDR2 SNEGSKA (reference sequence). This CDR3 comprises 16 residues. The DNA for the CDR3 is TGCAGTGCTAGAGGACGACTCGACAGGGGGCATCAGCCCCAGCATTTT. It translates to CSARGRLDRGHQPQHF.

In this sample, this clonotype turned up many times. The gene calls are TRBV7-8 and TRBJ2-5; TRBD2 might be the D (6 bases). The CDR3 is made up of 17 amino acids. Germline CDR1 is SGHVS and CDR2 is FQNEAQ. The V end lost 4 bases, the J end lost 6 bases, and 24 bases lay between the germline ends. The CDR3 spells CASSSLLAGGAGKTQYF. The CDR3 DNA reads TGTGCCAGCAGCTCCCTCCTAGCAGGAGGGGCGGGCAAGACCCAGTACTTC.

The chain joins TRBV7-9 to TRBJ2-3, with 8 bases matching TRBD2. The germline V gene has CDR1 SEHNR and CDR2 FQNEAQ (reference sequence). This CDR3 has 15 amino acids. V was pared by 4 bases and J by 4 bases, with 7 bases of the junction left unmatched. The CDR3 reads CASSSLFGGADTQYF. CDR3 in DNA: TGTGCCAGCAGCTCCCTATTCGGGGGGGCAGATACGCAGTATTTT.

The rearrangement uses TRBV5-4 and TRBJ1-5, with a possible D match to TRBD1 (5 bases). The length of the CDR3 is 14 residues. The germline V gene has CDR1 SGHNT and CDR2 YYREEE (reference sequence). The germline V and J ends were trimmed by 4 bases and 1 base, with 9 bases remaining between them. CDR3 DNA sequence: TGTGCCAGCAGCCTAGGGGAAAGCAATCAGCCCCAGCATTTT. Amino acid sequence: CASSLGESNQPQHF.

The chain carries TRBV7-2 and TRBJ1-2; 8 positions match TRBD1. The junction had 8 bases not matched to a gene; V was cut back by 5 bases and J by 6 bases. CDR3 length: 14 amino acids. In germline, CDR1 is SGHTA, CDR2 FQGNSA. The CDR3 protein is CASSTRQGRDGYTF. Written as DNA, the CDR3 is TGTGCCAGCAGCACACGACAGGGGCGGGATGGCTACACCTTC.

The V and J genes are TRBV7-2 and TRBJ2-5; TRBD1 aligns across 9 bases. TRBJ2-7 explains the end of the DNA better; the J call may be wrong. Germline V gene data show CDR1 as SGHTA and CDR2 as FQGNSA. The CDR3 has 16 residues. CDR3 in amino acids: CASSALERTGAYEQYF. The CDR3 DNA sequence: TGTGCCAGCAGCGCATTAGAAAGGACAGGGGCCTACGAGCAGTACTTC.

This chain links TRBV11-2 with TRBJ1-6; D gene uncertain. With 1 base removed from V and 9 bases from J, the gap between germline ends came to 16 bases. Per the germline V gene, CDR1 is SGHAT and CDR2 is FQNNGV. There are 16 residues in the CDR3. The CDR3 sequence is CASSLGPRGVGSPLHF. The CDR3 DNA reads TGTGCCAGCAGCTTAGGACCCCGGGGAGTCGGTTCACCCCTCCACTTT.

Concerning this clonotype: Given a much more abundant clone one base away, this may be a read error. The rearrangement joins TRBV6-1 to TRBJ2-1, with 12 bases identical to TRBD2. The J call is uncertain, as TRBJ2-7 better fits the DNA end. The germline gives CDR1 MNHNS, CDR2 SASEGT. The CDR3 has 17 residues. The CDR3 bases are TGTGCCAGCAGTGGACTAGCGGGGGTTAGCTCCTACAATGAGCAGTACTTC. This codes for CASSGLAGVSSYNEQYF.

This clonotype was counted between two and nine times. The chain joins TRBV11-2 to TRBJ1-1; D perhaps matches TRBD1 (5 bases). This CDR3 comprises 14 residues. Looked up from germline, CDR1 is SGHAT and CDR2 is FQNNGV. V lost 4 bases to trimming and J lost 1 base, with 10 bases between them. The CDR3 DNA follows: TGTGCCAGCAGCTCCGGACACTCGAACACTGAAGCTTTCTTT. Protein: CASSSGHSNTEAFF.

This clonotype has ten or more counts. V is TRBV7-2 and J is TRBJ2-1; D call uncertain. In germline, CDR1 is SGHTA, CDR2 FQGNSA. The CDR3 consists of 14 residues. Trimming stripped 5 bases from V and 5 bases from J, with 13 bases between. CDR3 region: CASSLRNPNNEQFF. In DNA form, the CDR3 reads TGTGCCAGCAGCCTCCGGAACCCTAACAATGAGCAGTTCTTC. The whole variable domain, remainder taken from reference TRBV7-2 and TRBJ2-1, is GAGVSQSPSNKVTEKGKDVELRCDPISGHTALYWYRQSLGQGLEFLIYFQGNSAPDKSGLPSDRFSAERTGGSVSTLTIQRTQQEDSAVYLCASSLRNPNNEQFFGPGTRLTVL.

This clonotype was recorded at least ten times. This chain links TRBV7-9 with TRBJ2-6; no clear D. The CDR3 is made up of 16 amino acids. Per the germline V gene, CDR1 is SEHNR and CDR2 is FQNEAQ (reference sequence). V was shortened by 3 bases and J by 0 bases, with 9 bases between the two germline ends. The CDR3 is CASSLLLPSGANVLTF. Here the CDR3 DNA reads TGTGCCAGCAGCTTGCTCTTACCCTCTGGGGCCAACGTCCTGACTTTC.

Concerning this clonotype: A clone one base away is much larger, so this may be a read error. The J gene is TRBJ2-4, the V gene TRBV3-1; 9 bases map to TRBD1. Gene TRBJ2-7 matches the end of the DNA better, so the J call may be wrong. The length of the CDR3 is 14 residues. Germline V gene lookup returns CDR1 LGHDT and CDR2 YNNKEL (reference sequence). This CDR3 is CASSQGTGVHEQYF. The DNA of the CDR3 is TGTGCCAGCAGCCAAGGGACAGGGGTCCACGAGCAGTACTTC.

The V gene is TRBV6-2 or TRBV6-3, the J gene TRBJ2-2, with 7 bases identical to TRBD2. From germline, CDR1 is MNHEY and CDR2 SVGEGT. With V trimmed by 6 bases and J by 4 bases, 14 bases remained unmatched. CDR3 size: 17 residues. The CDR3 protein is CASSYLGGGSGTGELFF. The CDR3 region has the DNA TGTGCCAGCAGCTACCTTGGGGGGGGTTCCGGCACCGGGGAGCTGTTTTTT.

The V call is TRBV6-6, the J call TRBJ1-2; 7 bases fit TRBD1. The CDR3 has 13 amino acids. Trimming took 6 bases from V and 8 from J; bases not matched to a gene: 9. CDR1 is MNHNY and CDR2 is SVGAGI in the germline V gene (reference sequence). In DNA, the CDR3 is TGTGCCAGCAGCCCTGACAGGGCGAGCGGCTACACCTTC. This codes for CASSPDRASGYTF.

The V call is TRBV30, the J call TRBJ1-3; the match to TRBD1 covers 8 bases. The CDR3 sequence is 15 residues long. With V trimmed by 1 base and J by 2 bases, 4 bases remained unmatched. Germline CDR1 is GTSNPN and CDR2 is SVGIG (reference sequence). Here the CDR3 reads CAWSADRVTGNTIYF. In DNA, the CDR3 is TGTGCCTGGAGTGCGGACAGGGTGACTGGAAACACCATATATTTT.

This clonotype was seen repeatedly, ten times or more. V usage is TRBV27 and J usage is TRBJ2-5, with 10 nucleotides matching TRBD2. Germline CDR1 and CDR2: MNHEY and SMNVEV (reference sequence). J was trimmed by 6 bases and V by 4 bases; bases with no gene match: 8. The CDR3 consists of 15 residues. CDR3 DNA: TGTGCCAGCAGTTCCGAGCGGGGGGGCATGAAGACCCAGTACTTC. The encoded protein is CASSSERGGMKTQYF.

About this clonotype itself: At one boundary the junction diverges from the germline segment, which might be a read error. This sequence joins TRBV10-1 and TRBJ2-3, with D tentatively TRBD1 (5 bases). Germline V lookup: CDR1 WNHNN, CDR2 SYGVQD (reference sequence). CDR3 length equals 14 residues. The CDR3, as DNA: TGCGCCAGCAGGGAGTCTTCTTCCAGGGTTAAGTTGTATTTT. Translation: CASRESSSRVKLYF.

This clonotype has ten or more counts. The V gene is TRBV7-2, the J gene TRBJ2-1, with D possibly called TRBD1 or TRBD2 (5 bases each). Germline-derived CDR1 and CDR2 are SGHTA and FQGNSA. Between the trimmed V and J ends, which lost 5 bases and 12 bases, there was a span of 14 bases. The CDR3 spans 12 residues. The CDR3 reads CASSAGALGQFF. The CDR3 DNA reads as TGTGCCAGCAGCGCCGGGGCCCTTGGGCAGTTCTTC.

This clonotype was found many times. This rearrangement joins TRBV7-2 to TRBJ2-5, with 8 bases identical to TRBD1. The V segment lost 5 bases and the J segment 7 bases; nucleotides outside the gene matches: 9. Germline V gives CDR1 SGHTA, CDR2 FQGNSA. This CDR3 comprises 14 residues. In DNA form, the CDR3 reads TGTGCCAGCAGCCCTGCAGGGGGCCGGGGGACCCAGTACTTC. Translation gives CASSPAGGRGTQYF.

This clonotype appeared a few times. The chain employs TRBV3-1 and TRBJ1-2, with 8 nucleotides matching TRBD1. This CDR3 is built from 13 residues. Germline-derived CDR1 and CDR2 are LGHDT and YNNKEL (reference sequence). The V and J ends lost 3 bases and 8 bases, in that order; junction bases with no gene match: 5. CDR3 nucleotides: TGTGCCAGCAGCCAGACAGGGGTCTGGGGCTACACCTTC. This encodes CASSQTGVWGYTF.

The table lists this clonotype with many counts. The chain recombines TRBV4-3 with TRBJ2-2, with TRBD1 identical over 8 bases. CDR3 length: 15 amino acids. With 1 base clipped from V and 4 bases from J, the junction kept 2 bases outside the gene matches. Germline values: CDR1 LGHNA, CDR2 YSLEER. CDR3 nucleotide sequence: TGCGCCAGCAGCCAAGGACAGGGGTTCACCGGGGAGCTGTTTTTT. This translates into CASSQGQGFTGELFF.

This clonotype has a count of ten or more. V is TRBV24-1 and J is TRBJ1-2, with D hard to call. Trimming shortened V by 2 bases and J by 4 bases, and 13 bases separated the two germline ends. The CDR3 spans 15 residues. The V gene's germline CDR1 is KGHDR and CDR2 SFDVKD. The CDR3 loop reads CATSDSRTGPYGYTF. The DNA for the CDR3 is TGTGCCACCAGTGATTCCCGGACGGGCCCCTATGGCTACACCTTC.

This rearrangement joins TRBV5-1 to TRBJ2-7; TRBD1 agrees at 9 bases. V gave up 5 bases and J gave up 7 bases; unmatched junction bases: 16. Germline V gene lookup returns CDR1 SGHRS and CDR2 YFSETQ. CDR3 length equals 16 residues. The CDR3 loop is CASSESAGQGGNEQYF. The CDR3 coding sequence is TGCGCCAGCAGTGAGAGCGCGGGACAGGGAGGGAATGAGCAGTACTTC.

This clonotype was counted at least ten times. This chain uses TRBV12-3 or TRBV12-4 with TRBJ2-3, with 16 bases aligning to TRBD2. J lost 5 bases, V lost 7 bases, and 9 bases had no gene match. There are 17 residues in the CDR3. The DNA for the CDR3 is TGTGCCAGCATTCGCGGGACTAGCGGGGGGGCAGGAGATACGCAGTATTTT. Amino acids: CASIRGTSGGAGDTQYF.

Concerning this clonotype itself: This clone may be a read error of a much larger clone one base away. In nucleotides, the CDR3 is TGTGCCAGCAGTTCCGCCCGACAGGACCAGGGAGAGACCCAGTACTTC. This codes for CASSSARQDQGETQYF. The J gene is TRBJ2-5, the V gene TRBV27; a weak D match, TRBD1 (6 bases). The V end was cut by 4 bases, the J end by 4 bases, with 19 bases between. Germline V gene sequence: CDR1 MNHEY, CDR2 SMNVEV (reference sequence). The CDR3 length is 16 residues.

This clonotype appeared a single time. This may be a read error: a much more frequent sequence differs by one nucleotide. The gene calls are TRBV7-2 and TRBJ1-2; D gene ambiguous. CDR3 length: 13 residues. V was trimmed by 5 bases and J by 8 bases, leaving 15 bases between them. Germline V gene data show CDR1 as SGHTA and CDR2 as FQGNSA. The CDR3 loop reads CASSPSLVEGYTF. The CDR3 DNA follows: TGTGCCAGCAGCCCGAGCCTCGTCGAAGGCTACACCTTC.